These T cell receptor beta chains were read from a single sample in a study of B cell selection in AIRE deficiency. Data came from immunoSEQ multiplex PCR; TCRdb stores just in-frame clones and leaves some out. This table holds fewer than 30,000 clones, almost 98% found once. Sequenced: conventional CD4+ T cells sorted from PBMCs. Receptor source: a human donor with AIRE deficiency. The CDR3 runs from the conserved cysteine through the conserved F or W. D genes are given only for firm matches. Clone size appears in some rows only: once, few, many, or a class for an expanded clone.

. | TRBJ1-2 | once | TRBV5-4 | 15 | CASRPSVGDLGGYTF | TGTGCCAGCAGACCTTCCGTTGGGGATCTAGGCGGCTACACCTTC
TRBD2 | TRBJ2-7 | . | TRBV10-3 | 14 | CAISDPSGTREQYF | TGTGCCATCAGTGATCCTAGCGGGACAAGGGAGCAGTACTTC
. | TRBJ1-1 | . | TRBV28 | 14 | CASSPWASNTEAFF | TGTGCCAGCAGTCCCTGGGCCTCGAACACTGAAGCTTTCTTT
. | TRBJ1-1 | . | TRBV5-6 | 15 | CASSWRWRRNTEAFF | TGTGCCAGCAGCTGGCGTTGGAGGAGGAACACTGAAGCTTTCTTT
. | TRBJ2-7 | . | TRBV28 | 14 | CASRKEDGPYEQYF | TGTGCCAGCAGAAAAGAGGACGGGCCCTACGAGCAGTACTTC
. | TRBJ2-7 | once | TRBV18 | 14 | CASSQGRQTYEQYF | TGTGCCAGCTCACAGGGAAGACAAACCTACGAGCAGTACTTC
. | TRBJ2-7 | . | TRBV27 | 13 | CASSYVPGIEQYF | TGTGCCAGCAGTTATGTGCCAGGGATCGAGCAGTACTTC
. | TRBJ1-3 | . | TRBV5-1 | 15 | CASSPDGNSGNTIYF | TGCGCCAGCAGCCCGGACGGTAACTCTGGAAACACCATATATTTT
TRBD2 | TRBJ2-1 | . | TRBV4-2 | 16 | CASSSRTSGSSDEQFF | TGTGCCAGCAGCTCCCGGACTAGCGGGTCTTCGGATGAGCAGTTCTTC
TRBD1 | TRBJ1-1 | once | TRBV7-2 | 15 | CASSLTPTGASRAFF | TGTGCCAGCAGCTTAACCCCTACAGGGGCCTCCAGAGCTTTCTTT
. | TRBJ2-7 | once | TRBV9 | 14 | CASSVDPAGREQYF | TGTGCCAGCAGCGTAGACCCTGCGGGGCGCGAGCAGTACTTC
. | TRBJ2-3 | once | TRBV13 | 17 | CASSSRRGGMGTDTQYF | TGTGCCAGCAGCTCGCGGAGGGGCGGGATGGGCACAGATACGCAGTATTTT
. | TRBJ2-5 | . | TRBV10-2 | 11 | CATSLQETQYF | TGCGCCACTTCACTCCAAGAGACCCAGTACTTC
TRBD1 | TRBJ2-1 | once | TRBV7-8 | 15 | CASSVGQGMYNEQFF | TGTGCCAGCAGCGTAGGACAGGGCATGTACAATGAGCAGTTCTTC
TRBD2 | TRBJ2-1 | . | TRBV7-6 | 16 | CASSWEGLAAYNEQFF | TGTGCCAGCAGCTGGGAGGGACTAGCGGCTTACAATGAGCAGTTCTTC
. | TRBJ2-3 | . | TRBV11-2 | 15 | CASSSGARGTDTQYF | TGTGCCAGCAGCTCTGGGGCTAGGGGCACAGATACGCAGTATTTT
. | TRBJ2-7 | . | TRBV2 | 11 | CASSEFYEQYF | TGTGCCAGCAGTGAATTCTACGAGCAGTACTTC
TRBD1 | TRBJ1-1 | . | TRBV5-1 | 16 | CASSLDTGGGGTEAFF | TGCGCCAGCAGCTTGGATACAGGGGGAGGGGGCACTGAAGCTTTCTTT
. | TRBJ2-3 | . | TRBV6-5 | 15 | CASSLGGPSTDTQYF | TGTGCCAGCAGCCTCGGAGGGCCTAGCACAGATACGCAGTATTTT
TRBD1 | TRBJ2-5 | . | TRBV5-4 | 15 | CASSTYRGHQVSQYF | TGTGCCAGCAGCACATACAGGGGGCACCAAGTGTCCCAGTACTTC
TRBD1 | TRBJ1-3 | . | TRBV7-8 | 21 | CASSSKPFGDRPLFSGNTIYF | TGTGCCAGCAGTTCGAAACCTTTTGGGGACAGGCCTCTCTTCTCTGGAAACACCATATATTTT
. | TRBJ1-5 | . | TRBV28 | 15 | CASRGDHGNNQPQHF | TGTGCCAGCAGGGGGGACCACGGGAACAATCAGCCCCAGCATTTT
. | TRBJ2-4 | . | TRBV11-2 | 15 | CASSRRGLAKNIQYF | TGTGCCAGCAGCCGACGCGGGCTAGCCAAAAACATTCAGTACTTC
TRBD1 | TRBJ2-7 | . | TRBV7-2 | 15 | CASSLTGTENYEQYF | TGTGCCAGCAGCTTAACCGGGACAGAAAACTACGAGCAGTACTTC